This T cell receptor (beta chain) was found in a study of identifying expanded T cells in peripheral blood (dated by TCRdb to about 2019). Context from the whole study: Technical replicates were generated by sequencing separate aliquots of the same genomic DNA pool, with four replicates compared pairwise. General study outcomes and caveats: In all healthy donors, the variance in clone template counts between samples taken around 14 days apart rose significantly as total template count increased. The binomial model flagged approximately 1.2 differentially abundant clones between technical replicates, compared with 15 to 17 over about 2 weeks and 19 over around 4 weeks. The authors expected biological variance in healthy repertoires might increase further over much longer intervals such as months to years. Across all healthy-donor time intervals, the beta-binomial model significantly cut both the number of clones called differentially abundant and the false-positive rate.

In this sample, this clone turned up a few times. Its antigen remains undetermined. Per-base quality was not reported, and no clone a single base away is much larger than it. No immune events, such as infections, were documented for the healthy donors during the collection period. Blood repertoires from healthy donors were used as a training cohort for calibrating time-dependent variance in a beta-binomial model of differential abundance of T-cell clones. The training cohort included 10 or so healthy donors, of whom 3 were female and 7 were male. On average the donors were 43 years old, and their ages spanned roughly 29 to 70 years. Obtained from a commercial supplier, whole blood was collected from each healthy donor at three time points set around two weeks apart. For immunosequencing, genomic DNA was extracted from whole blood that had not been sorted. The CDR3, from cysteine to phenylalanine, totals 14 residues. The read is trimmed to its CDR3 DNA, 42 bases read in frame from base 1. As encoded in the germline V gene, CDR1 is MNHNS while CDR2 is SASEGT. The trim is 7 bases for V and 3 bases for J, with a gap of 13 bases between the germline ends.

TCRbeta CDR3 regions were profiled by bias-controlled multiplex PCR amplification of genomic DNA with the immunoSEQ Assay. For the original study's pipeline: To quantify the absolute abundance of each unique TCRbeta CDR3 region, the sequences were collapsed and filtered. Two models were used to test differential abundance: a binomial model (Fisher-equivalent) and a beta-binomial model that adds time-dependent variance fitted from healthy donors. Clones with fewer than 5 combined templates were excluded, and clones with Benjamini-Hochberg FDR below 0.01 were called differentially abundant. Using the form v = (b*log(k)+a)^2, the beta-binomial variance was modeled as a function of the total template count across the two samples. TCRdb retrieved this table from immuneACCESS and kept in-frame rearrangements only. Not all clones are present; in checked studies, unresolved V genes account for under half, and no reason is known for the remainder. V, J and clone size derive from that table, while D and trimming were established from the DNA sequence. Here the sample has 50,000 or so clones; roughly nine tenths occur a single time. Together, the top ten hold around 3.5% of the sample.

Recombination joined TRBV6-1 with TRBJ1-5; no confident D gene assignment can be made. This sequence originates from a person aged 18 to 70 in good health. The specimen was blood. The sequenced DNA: TGTGCCAGCAATTTGGACCCGAACAATCAGCCCCAGCATTTT. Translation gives CASNLDPNNQPQHF.